Listed below are T cell receptor beta chains from one sample, sequenced in a study of persistence of HIV-infected CD4 T cells. Data came from immunoSEQ multiplex PCR; TCRdb stores just in-frame clones and leaves some out. The data hold some 28,000 clones, with more than 75% observed a single time. Their cognate antigens are unknown. Sequencing was performed on CD4+ T cells sorted from PBMCs after roughly 17-hour stimulation, taken from a patient who received antiretroviral therapy. The receptors here all came from an adult man with HIV who was CMV-seropositive. Both conserved end residues are part of each CDR3. D genes are given only for firm matches. Some rows mark clone size as missing; the rest say once, few, many or name a class of expanded clone.

>TRBD2|NA|TRBV7-9|TRBJ2-3
CASSFSAGGYTDTQYF
TGTGCCAGCAGCTTCTCAGCGGGGGGGTACACAGATACGCAGTATTTT
>TRBD1|NA|TRBV7-9|TRBJ1-6
CASSLAGTVKSSPLHF
TGTGCCAGCAGCTTGGCCGGGACAGTCAAGTCGTCCCCCCTCCACTTT
>NA|NA|TRBV12-3/TRBV12-4|TRBJ1-1
CASSLGYGTEAFF
TGTGCCAGCAGTTTGGGATACGGCACTGAAGCTTTCTTT
>NA|NA|TRBV7-8|TRBJ2-7
CASSTKGPSPYEQYF
TGTGCCAGCAGCACCAAGGGACCATCTCCCTACGAGCAGTACTTC
>NA|few|TRBV5-1|TRBJ1-5
CASSLVGGNQPQHF
TGCGCCAGCAGCTTGGTCGGGGGCAATCAGCCCCAGCATTTT
>NA|NA|TRBV4-2|TRBJ1-6
CASSQVETVINSPLHF
TGTGCCAGCAGCCAAGTTGAGACAGTTATTAATTCACCCCTCCACTTT
>NA|NA|TRBV9|TRBJ2-6
CASSVDPGASSGANVLTF
TGTGCCAGCAGCGTAGATCCGGGAGCCTCTTCTGGGGCCAACGTCCTGACTTTC
>NA|NA|TRBV18|TRBJ1-5
CASTQGGNQPQHF
TGTGCCAGCACCCAGGGAGGCAATCAGCCCCAGCATTTT
>TRBD2|NA|TRBV5-1|TRBJ2-3
CASSRTSGGTDTQYF
TGCGCCAGCAGCCGGACTAGCGGGGGGACAGATACGCAGTATTTT
>TRBD2|few|TRBV6-1|TRBJ2-3
CASSETRISGGPDTQYF
TGTGCCAGCAGTGAAACGAGGATTAGCGGGGGTCCAGATACGCAGTATTTT
>TRBD1|NA|TRBV6-1|TRBJ2-4
CASSETGQNRNIQYF
TGTGCCAGCAGTGAGACGGGACAGAACAGAAACATTCAGTACTTC
>NA|NA|TRBV28|TRBJ1-2
CASSYSGGWGRGYTF
TGTGCCAGCAGTTACTCGGGAGGCTGGGGCAGAGGCTACACCTTC
>TRBD1|once|TRBV5-4|TRBJ1-2
CASSQGQNYGYTF
TGTGCCAGCAGCCAGGGACAGAACTATGGCTACACCTTC
>NA|NA|TRBV28|TRBJ2-3
CASIGHSTDTQYF
TGTGCCAGCATCGGACACAGCACAGATACGCAGTATTTT
>NA|NA|TRBV7-2|TRBJ1-1
CASTLPGVTEAFF
TGTGCCAGCACCTTACCGGGCGTCACTGAAGCTTTCTTT
>NA|NA|TRBV7-9|TRBJ1-2
CASGLQGGGYTF
TGTGCCAGCGGATTACAGGGAGGGGGCTACACCTTC
>TRBD1|NA|TRBV6-5|TRBJ2-1
CASSLQGPEQFF
TGTGCCAGCAGTCTACAGGGGCCCGAGCAGTTCTTC
>NA|NA|TRBV7-3|TRBJ1-6
CASSSQGGSPLHF
TGTGCCAGCAGCTCCCAGGGAGGTTCACCCCTCCACTTT
>TRBD2|few|TRBV7-3|TRBJ2-2
CASTQGISASGGPNTGELFF
TGTGCCAGCACCCAAGGGATCAGTGCTAGCGGGGGCCCGAACACCGGGGAGCTGTTTTTT
>TRBD1|once|TRBV10-3|TRBJ1-3
CAVTGVVSGNTIYF
TGTGCCGTGACAGGGGTTGTCTCTGGAAACACCATATATTTT
>NA|NA|TRBV7-2|TRBJ1-6
CASSLDRYSRALHF
TGTGCCAGCAGCTTAGACAGGTACTCCCGGGCCCTCCACTTT
>TRBD1|NA|TRBV6-5|TRBJ1-2
CASNPGQGGTYGYTF
TGTGCCAGCAACCCTGGACAGGGTGGGACTTATGGCTACACCTTC
>NA|NA|TRBV6-4|TRBJ1-2
CASSAGGYGYTF
TGTGCCAGCAGTGCGGGTGGCTATGGCTACACCTTC
>NA|NA|TRBV28|TRBJ2-7
CASNDLGGYEQYF
TGTGCCAGCAACGACTTAGGGGGATACGAGCAGTACTTC